This T cell receptor beta chain emerged from a study of shared clonotypes between healthy human individuals. Study findings and constraints: In general, naive subsets displayed greater estimated richness than memory subsets did.

Terminally differentiated effector memory CD45RA+ cells were excluded from the naive CD8 cells, which were CD45RO-negative and positively selected for CCR7. Regarding this clone: Its cognate antigen is unknown.

Method: immunoSEQ multiplex PCR; TCRdb's copy keeps in-frame clones and lacks some. The sample contains roughly 2,000,000 clones, just over 90% of which appear only once. Sequencing was performed on naive CD8+ T cells from PBMCs. The TCR sequence derives from a man aged 18-30 years in good health. Some clones in this sample may be carry-over from other donors' samples.

The CDR3 nucleotides read TGTGCCAGCAGCTATCTTCGCGGGGCAGGGCCCTACGAGCAGTACTTC. Translation: CASSYLRGAGPYEQYF. V usage is TRBV7-8 and J usage is TRBJ2-7, with D possibly being TRBD2 (6 bases). This CDR3 has 16 amino acids. Trimming left V 4 bases short and J 2 bases short, with 18 bases between. Germline loops: CDR1 SGHVS, CDR2 FQNEAQ.